The clone carrying this T cell receptor beta chain was counted a few times. The data stem from a study of blood T cell repertoires in COVID-19. Turning to the study itself: Sample material is recorded as cDNA or gDNA derived from T cells, B-cell-depleted T cells, or PBMCs.

CDR3 length: 16 amino acids. The trim removed 3 bases at V and 2 bases at J, leaving 8 bases unmatched. The germline CDR1 and CDR2 sequences are GTSNPN and SVGIG (reference sequence). Some clones are missing from TCRdb's copy, which holds only in-frame ones; the method was immunoSEQ multiplex PCR. Of about 220,000 clones detected, about 79% appear once; the ten largest clones hold roughly 1.3%. The chain uses TRBV30 and TRBJ2-3; TRBD2 aligns across 10 bases. The receptor was derived from a woman in her 40s with acute COVID-19. Specimen: PBMCs or T cells enriched from blood (not recorded which). CDR3 sequence (DNA): TGTGCCTGGAGCGCCGGACTAGCGGAAGTCACAGATACGCAGTATTTT. Encoded protein: CAWSAGLAEVTDTQYF.